This T cell receptor beta chain was captured by sequencing in a study of blood T cell repertoires in COVID-19 (TCRdb year 2020). At the level of the whole study: Samples from collaborators originated in the United States, Italy and Spain and spanned both the acute and convalescent phases of COVID-19. HLA class I and class II types, where available, came from metadata supplied by the sample provider rather than from assay-based typing. A freely available public database, intended as a resource for researchers studying the immune response to SARS-CoV-2, is where the repertoires were released. Nearly every sample came with metadata listing a de-identified subject ID, COVID-19 status, age in years and sex. The material from the prospective study consisted of cDNA or gDNA derived from T cells, B-cell-depleted T cells, or PBMCs. Deeply sampled blood TCRbeta repertoires from subjects exposed to, actively infected with, or recovered from COVID-19 were included in the dataset. The samples were drawn from the first 160 participants of the ongoing ImmuneRACE study and from roughly 1,300 subjects provided by 6 global collaborators.

Paper-wide results and their limitations: The quantity of clinical and demographic metadata differed by source and by participant and was supplied without curation.

Details on this clone: It lacks a known antigen. Nothing much larger sits one base from this clone, and base qualities are not available.

CDR1 and CDR2 are drawn from the germline V gene (reference sequence): SEHNR, FQNEAQ. Counted from cysteine to phenylalanine, this CDR3 has 13 amino acids. Kept here is only the CDR3 DNA, which spans 39 bases and is read in frame from base 1. The junction shows trimming of 8 bases on V and 1 base on J, plus 10 bases between the germline ends. Participants in the prospective study were aged about 18 to 90 years, lived in some 24 United States geographic areas, and enrolled through a virtual design. To assign participants to cohorts, the prospective study relied on clinical history that participants themselves reported in a screening survey and a study questionnaire. ImmuneRACE Cohort 3 recovered participants were defined by two consecutive negative NP/OP PCR tests, healthcare professional clearance, or symptom resolution. Mobile phlebotomists in the prospective study collected whole blood, serum and a nasopharyngeal or oropharyngeal swab from every participant. Additional blood draws and questionnaires over an approximately two-month period could optionally be provided by prospective study participants. Before DNA extraction, prospective study blood samples were shipped either frozen or at room temperature.

TCRbeta CDR3 regions were amplified from genomic DNA using the immunoSEQ Assay, a bias-controlled multiplex PCR. As for the authors' bioinformatics: The number of nucleated cells in each sample was estimated by amplification of reference gene primers within the assay. Sequence reads were collapsed and filtered to measure the absolute abundance of every unique TCRbeta CDR3 rearrangement. Productive Simpson clonality was computed per sample as the square root of Simpson's diversity index over productive rearrangements. In TCRdb, the immuneACCESS table is reduced to in-frame sequences with V and J assigned. These tables do not hold every clone; where another copy was compared, an unresolved V gene accounts for under half, and the others remain unexplained. V, J and clone size are taken as reported in that table, and D and trimming were inferred from the DNA itself. This sample gives roughly 160,000 clones in total; approximately 80% of them show up just once. The leading ten clones occupy about 3.7% of the sample.

The sequence is built from TRBV7-9 and TRBJ2-3, with TRBD1 perhaps the D gene, on 6 matching bases. This receptor was identified in a woman in her sixties or seventies who had recovered from COVID-19. The sequenced material came from PBMCs or T cells enriched from blood (not recorded which). The DNA sequence is given as TGTGCCAGCCGGGACACCGGCACAGATACGCAGTATTTT. This sequence encodes CASRDTGTDTQYF.